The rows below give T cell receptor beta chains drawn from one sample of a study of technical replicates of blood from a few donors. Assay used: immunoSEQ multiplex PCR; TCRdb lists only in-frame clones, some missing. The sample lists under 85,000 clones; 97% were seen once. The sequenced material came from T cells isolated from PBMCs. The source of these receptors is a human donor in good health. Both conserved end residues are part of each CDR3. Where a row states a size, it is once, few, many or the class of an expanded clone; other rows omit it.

cdr3_aa: CASRLAGEPIYEQYF
clone_size: -
j_call: TRBJ2-7
v_call: TRBV28

cdr3_aa: CASSDDVTGNEKLFF
clone_size: -
j_call: TRBJ1-4
v_call: TRBV10-1

cdr3_aa: CASSLFGLGTSGSYEQFF
clone_size: -
j_call: TRBJ2-1
v_call: TRBV27

cdr3_aa: CASSLLGSNEQFF
clone_size: -
j_call: TRBJ2-1
v_call: TRBV5-4

cdr3_aa: CASSDLSGRSYNEQFF
clone_size: once
j_call: TRBJ2-1
v_call: TRBV7-9

cdr3_aa: CASSARWGQGRTDTQYF
clone_size: -
j_call: TRBJ2-3
v_call: TRBV9

cdr3_aa: CASSLRDNYNEQFF
clone_size: -
j_call: TRBJ2-1
v_call: TRBV19

cdr3_aa: CASSLAAGLAGGPWGEQFF
clone_size: once
j_call: TRBJ2-1
v_call: TRBV7-9

cdr3_aa: CASGTQGGNTEAFF
clone_size: -
j_call: TRBJ1-1
v_call: TRBV11-3

cdr3_aa: CAISGLAGPTYEQYF
clone_size: -
j_call: TRBJ2-7
v_call: TRBV10-3

cdr3_aa: CASNDHRAPGELFF
clone_size: -
j_call: TRBJ2-2
v_call: TRBV6-6

cdr3_aa: CASSPGPDTQYF
clone_size: -
j_call: TRBJ2-3
v_call: TRBV18

cdr3_aa: CASSPGTGGYEQYF
clone_size: once
j_call: TRBJ2-7
v_call: TRBV2

cdr3_aa: CASSLGPLPQPQHF
clone_size: -
j_call: TRBJ1-5
v_call: TRBV27

cdr3_aa: CASSKYGQGLAGELFF
clone_size: -
j_call: TRBJ2-2
v_call: TRBV7-3

cdr3_aa: CSALRGNEKLFF
clone_size: few
j_call: TRBJ1-4
v_call: TRBV29-1

cdr3_aa: CASSQVGYGSYEQYF
clone_size: -
j_call: TRBJ2-7
v_call: TRBV4-2

cdr3_aa: CASSTIGRGAWSEAFF
clone_size: -
j_call: TRBJ1-1
v_call: TRBV4-1

cdr3_aa: CASSYSASGGADTQYF
clone_size: -
j_call: TRBJ2-3
v_call: TRBV6-5

cdr3_aa: CASSFTGGTGELFF
clone_size: -
j_call: TRBJ2-2
v_call: TRBV7-6

cdr3_aa: CASSLKGNTGELFF
clone_size: -
j_call: TRBJ2-2
v_call: TRBV7-8

cdr3_aa: CASSVYSNSGANVLTF
clone_size: -
j_call: TRBJ2-6
v_call: TRBV9

cdr3_aa: CASSLAPGLAGGATQYF
clone_size: -
j_call: TRBJ2-3
v_call: TRBV7-9

cdr3_aa: CAISITGTAYEQYF
clone_size: -
j_call: TRBJ2-7
v_call: TRBV10-3

cdr3_aa: CASSLWSTGYGYTF
clone_size: -
j_call: TRBJ1-2
v_call: TRBV28

cdr3_aa: CASTNTETGGYYGYTF
clone_size: -
j_call: TRBJ1-2
v_call: TRBV2

cdr3_aa: CASSIDRAANQPQHF
clone_size: -
j_call: TRBJ1-5
v_call: TRBV19

cdr3_aa: CASSLVGSGYEQYF
clone_size: -
j_call: TRBJ2-7
v_call: TRBV5-1

cdr3_aa: CASRDIYGYTF
clone_size: -
j_call: TRBJ1-2
v_call: TRBV11-2

cdr3_aa: CASSVVQGLDRGKAGYTF
clone_size: -
j_call: TRBJ1-2
v_call: TRBV9

cdr3_aa: CASSLGQGQNTQYF
clone_size: -
j_call: TRBJ2-3
v_call: TRBV5-1

cdr3_aa: CASSYGGADSNQPQHF
clone_size: few
j_call: TRBJ1-5
v_call: TRBV6-5

cdr3_aa: CSVEEVAGNYEQYF
clone_size: -
j_call: TRBJ2-7
v_call: TRBV29-1

cdr3_aa: CASSPNLNYEQYF
clone_size: -
j_call: TRBJ2-7
v_call: TRBV7-2

cdr3_aa: CASSPQGGTVQETQYF
clone_size: -
j_call: TRBJ2-5
v_call: TRBV18

cdr3_aa: CASSPRTVITSTDTQYF
clone_size: -
j_call: TRBJ2-3
v_call: TRBV9

cdr3_aa: CASSLARGGGRAYEQYF
clone_size: -
j_call: TRBJ2-7
v_call: TRBV5-4

cdr3_aa: CTSSHHREKGWATNEKLFF
clone_size: -
j_call: TRBJ1-4
v_call: TRBV1

cdr3_aa: CASSYSATYNTEAFF
clone_size: -
j_call: TRBJ1-1
v_call: TRBV6-5

cdr3_aa: CAWSVTRNTEAFF
clone_size: -
j_call: TRBJ1-1
v_call: TRBV30

cdr3_aa: CASSQDSPRGQPYEQYF
clone_size: -
j_call: TRBJ2-7
v_call: TRBV4-1

cdr3_aa: CASRLGTDLYGYTF
clone_size: -
j_call: TRBJ1-2
v_call: TRBV6-1

cdr3_aa: CASSGMTGATEAFF
clone_size: -
j_call: TRBJ1-1
v_call: TRBV5-1

cdr3_aa: CASSYSTGFGELFF
clone_size: -
j_call: TRBJ2-2
v_call: TRBV6-5

cdr3_aa: CAWGTDLNTEAFF
clone_size: few
j_call: TRBJ1-1
v_call: TRBV30

cdr3_aa: CASWEVGNTEAFF
clone_size: -
j_call: TRBJ1-1
v_call: TRBV27

cdr3_aa: CAWNRDRGHSPLHF
clone_size: once
j_call: TRBJ1-6
v_call: TRBV30

cdr3_aa: CASSIPQGGGYTF
clone_size: -
j_call: TRBJ1-2
v_call: TRBV19

cdr3_aa: CSVELPGTSFAEQYF
clone_size: -
j_call: TRBJ2-7
v_call: TRBV29-1

cdr3_aa: CASSLVWQGDYEQYF
clone_size: -
j_call: TRBJ2-7
v_call: TRBV7-9

cdr3_aa: CASSRLAGGNNEQFF
clone_size: -
j_call: TRBJ2-1
v_call: TRBV7-7

cdr3_aa: CASSLGAEKLFF
clone_size: -
j_call: TRBJ1-4
v_call: TRBV7-9

cdr3_aa: CASSQTGQETQYF
clone_size: -
j_call: TRBJ2-5
v_call: TRBV4-1

cdr3_aa: CASSLKQGGIEQYF
clone_size: -
j_call: TRBJ2-7
v_call: TRBV6-5

cdr3_aa: CASSVGREGLDREQYF
clone_size: -
j_call: TRBJ2-7
v_call: TRBV25-1

cdr3_aa: CASSSGTSGRAQYF
clone_size: -
j_call: TRBJ2-7
v_call: TRBV6-5

cdr3_aa: CASSFQPGLRLDTEAFF
clone_size: -
j_call: TRBJ1-1
v_call: TRBV27

cdr3_aa: CSVLFPDMNTEAFF
clone_size: -
j_call: TRBJ1-1
v_call: TRBV29-1